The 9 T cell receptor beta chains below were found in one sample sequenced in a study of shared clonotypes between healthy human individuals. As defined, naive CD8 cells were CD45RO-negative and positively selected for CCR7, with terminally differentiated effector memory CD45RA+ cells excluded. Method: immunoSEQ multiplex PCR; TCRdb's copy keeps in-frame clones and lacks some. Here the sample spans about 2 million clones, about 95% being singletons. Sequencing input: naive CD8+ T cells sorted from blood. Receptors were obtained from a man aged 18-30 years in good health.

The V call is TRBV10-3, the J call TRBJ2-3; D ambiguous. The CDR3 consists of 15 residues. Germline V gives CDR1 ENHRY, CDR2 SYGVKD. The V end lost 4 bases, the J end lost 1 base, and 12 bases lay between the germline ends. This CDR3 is CAISGERRGTDTQYF. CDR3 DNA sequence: TGTGCCATCAGTGGTGAGCGAAGGGGCACAGATACGCAGTATTTT.

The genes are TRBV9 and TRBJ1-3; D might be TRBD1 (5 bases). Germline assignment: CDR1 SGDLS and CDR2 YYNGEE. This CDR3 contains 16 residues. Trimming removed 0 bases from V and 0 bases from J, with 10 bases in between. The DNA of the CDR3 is TGTGCCAGCAGCGTAGCGGGGGGACCCTCTGGAAACACCATATATTTT. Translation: CASSVAGGPSGNTIYF.

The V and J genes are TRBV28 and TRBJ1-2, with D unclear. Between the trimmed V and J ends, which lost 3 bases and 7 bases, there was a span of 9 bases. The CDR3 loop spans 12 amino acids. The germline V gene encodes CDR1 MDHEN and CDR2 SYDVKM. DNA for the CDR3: TGTGCCAGCAGTTTCTCTCTCGCTGGCTACACCTTC. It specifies CASSFSLAGYTF.

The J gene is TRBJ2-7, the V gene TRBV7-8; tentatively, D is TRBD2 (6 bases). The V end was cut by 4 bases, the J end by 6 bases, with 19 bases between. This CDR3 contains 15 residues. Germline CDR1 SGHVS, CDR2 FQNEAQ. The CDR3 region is CASSSSRLVGFEQYF. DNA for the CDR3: TGTGCCAGCAGCTCATCTCGACTAGTAGGTTTCGAGCAGTACTTC.

Here the CDR3 DNA reads TGTGCCAGCAGCTTAGAACTAGCGGCCTCCTACGAGCAGTACTTC. Protein: CASSLELAASYEQYF. V is TRBV7-2 and J is TRBJ2-7, with 8 nucleotides matching TRBD2. Trimming at V came to 1 base and at J to 0 bases, leaving 2 bases not matched to a gene. Per germline, CDR1 SGHTA and CDR2 FQGNSA. CDR3 size: 15 residues.

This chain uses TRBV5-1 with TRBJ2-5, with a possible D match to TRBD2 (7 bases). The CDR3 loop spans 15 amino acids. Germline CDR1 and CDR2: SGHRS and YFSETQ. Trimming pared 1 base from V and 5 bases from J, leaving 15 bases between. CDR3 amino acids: CASSLFGGAMETQYF. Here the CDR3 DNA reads TGCGCCAGCAGCTTGTTTGGGGGGGCAATGGAGACCCAGTACTTC.

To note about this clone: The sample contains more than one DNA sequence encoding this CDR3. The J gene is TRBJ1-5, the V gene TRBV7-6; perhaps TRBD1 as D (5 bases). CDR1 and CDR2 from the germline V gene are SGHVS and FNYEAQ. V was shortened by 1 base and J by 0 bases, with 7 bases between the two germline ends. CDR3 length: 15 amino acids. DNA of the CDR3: TGTGCCAGCAGCTTAGGGGGCTATAGCAATCAGCCCCAGCATTTT. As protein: CASSLGGYSNQPQHF. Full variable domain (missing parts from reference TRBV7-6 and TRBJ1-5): GAGVSQSPRYKVTKRGQDVALRCDPISGHVSLYWYRQALGQGPEFLTYFNYEAQQDKSGLPNDRFSAERPEGSISTLTIQRTEQRDSAMYRCASSLGGYSNQPQHFGDGTRLSIL.

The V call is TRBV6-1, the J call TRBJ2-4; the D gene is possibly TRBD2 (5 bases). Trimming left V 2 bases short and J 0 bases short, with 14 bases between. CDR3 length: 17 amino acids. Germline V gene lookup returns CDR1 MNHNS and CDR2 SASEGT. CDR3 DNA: TGTGCCAGCAGTGAATTCGGGCAGCGGTTAGCCAAAAACATTCAGTACTTC. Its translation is CASSEFGQRLAKNIQYF.

This CDR3 reads CASSLGEYYGYTF. Here the CDR3 DNA reads TGCGCCAGCAGCTTGGGGGAGTACTATGGCTACACCTTC. The rearrangement links TRBV5-1 to TRBJ1-2; D is unclear. The CDR3 sequence is 13 residues long. The V end lost 0 bases, the J end lost 3 bases, and 6 bases lay between the germline ends. Looked up from germline, CDR1 is SGHRS and CDR2 is YFSETQ.